This T cell receptor (beta chain) was found in a study of blood T cell repertoires in COVID-19 (dated by TCRdb to about 2020). About the study as a whole: The collaborator samples originated in the United States, Italy and Spain and spanned the acute and convalescent phases of COVID-19. The samples were drawn from two sources: the first 160 participants of the ongoing ImmuneRACE study, and over 950 subjects contributed by 6 global collaborators. The sample metadata nearly always contained a de-identified subject ID, COVID-19 status, age in years and sex. Deeply sampled blood TCRbeta repertoires from subjects exposed to, actively infected with, or recovered from COVID-19 were included in the dataset. Where available, HLA class I and class II types were taken from metadata supplied by the sample provider and were not determined by assay-based typing. A freely available public database, intended as a resource for researchers studying the immune response to SARS-CoV-2, is where the repertoires were released. The material from the prospective study consisted of cDNA or gDNA derived from T cells, B-cell-depleted T cells, or PBMCs.

Relative to germline, V is missing 7 bases and J is missing 0 bases, with 2 bases of the junction outside any gene match. The CDR3 measures 13 amino acids from cysteine to phenylalanine. The kept DNA is CDR3 alone, 39 bases in frame from the first base. CDR1 is given as SNHLY and CDR2 as FYNNEI, both from the germline V gene. Whole blood was collected in K2EDTA tubes by collaborating institutions according to the institutions' own protocols. Collaborator samples were shipped for TCRbeta analysis as frozen whole blood, isolated PBMCs, or DNA extracted from either sample type. About this clone: Its antigen is unknown. No qualities accompany the bases; no much larger clone lies one base away.

The study at large found these results: How much clinical and demographic metadata was included differed by source and by participant, and the metadata was provided uncurated.

The immunoSEQ Assay, a bias-controlled multiplex PCR, was used to amplify TCRbeta CDR3 regions from genomic DNA. As for the authors' bioinformatics: Nucleated cell counts per sample were estimated from amplification of reference gene primers within the assay. Sequence reads were collapsed and filtered to measure the absolute abundance of every unique TCRbeta CDR3 rearrangement. For each sample, productive Simpson clonality was calculated by taking the square root of Simpson's diversity index across productive rearrangements. Held by TCRdb, this immuneACCESS table contains in-frame sequences only and omits some clones. Under half of the omission traces to an unresolved V gene where checked; the cause of the rest is unknown. The DNA was the basis for D and trimming; V, J and clone size are from that table. This sample gives over 150,000 clones in total; 76% of them show up just once. About 3.8% of the sample comes from the top ten.

The chain was built from TRBV2 and TRBJ1-1; 7 central bases correspond to TRBD1. The sequencing sample was made of peripheral blood. The source is an elderly woman with acute or convalescent COVID-19. The CDR3 region has the sequence CASTGQMNTEAFF. The bases are TGTGCCAGCACGGGACAGATGAACACTGAAGCTTTCTTT.